This TCR beta chain stems from a study of patients and donors after allogeneic stem cell transplantation. TCRdb re-analysed the RT-PCR reads in MiXCR, keeping a single row per CDR3 protein. Of about 200,000 distinct CDR3 sequences in the sample, 38% were seen once. This clonotype occurred a few times. The V gene lost 3 bases and the J gene lost 1 base, with 14 bases spanning the gap. CDR1 is DFQATT, CDR2 SNEGSKA, per germline (reference sequence). The CDR3 is made up of 15 amino acids. Sequencing used blood, either unsorted or a sorted T cell fraction (not recorded which). The receptor's source is a human donor who was either an allogeneic HSCT recipient or a stem cell or donor lymphocyte infusion donor (not recorded which). It is not recorded whose cells these are; they may come from a transplant donor. The chain links TRBV20-1 to TRBJ2-3; D is unresolved. The CDR3 sequence is CSASQVVTGTDTQYF. The DNA of the CDR3 is TGCAGTGCTAGTCAGGTAGTAACGGGCACAGATACGCAGTATTTT.